This T cell receptor (beta chain) was sequenced for a study of radiation and T cells in renal cell carcinoma. As for the study in general: Nephrectomy followed 15 Gy stereotactic body radiation by 4 weeks.

The V gene's germline CDR1 is MNHEY and CDR2 SVGAGI. Trimming took 4 bases from V and 6 from J; bases not matched to a gene: 2. This CDR3 has 13 amino acids. As to time point: baseline pretreatment blood. Treatment reported: 15 Gy SBRT to primary tumor, nephrectomy 4 weeks later. Profiled with immunoSEQ multiplex PCR; TCRdb holds only in-frame clones, not every one. The table has approximately 140,000 clones, 70% to 90% seen once. This sample comprised blood, obtained from a patient whose treatment included radiotherapy and nephrectomy. The chain carries TRBV6-5 and TRBJ1-2; 10 bases are a match to TRBD1. The TCR comes from a woman between 45 and 60 years old with renal cell carcinoma. CDR3 DNA sequence: TGTGCCAGCAGTTCAGGGACAGGGGATGGCTACACCTTC. Translating gives CASSSGTGDGYTF.